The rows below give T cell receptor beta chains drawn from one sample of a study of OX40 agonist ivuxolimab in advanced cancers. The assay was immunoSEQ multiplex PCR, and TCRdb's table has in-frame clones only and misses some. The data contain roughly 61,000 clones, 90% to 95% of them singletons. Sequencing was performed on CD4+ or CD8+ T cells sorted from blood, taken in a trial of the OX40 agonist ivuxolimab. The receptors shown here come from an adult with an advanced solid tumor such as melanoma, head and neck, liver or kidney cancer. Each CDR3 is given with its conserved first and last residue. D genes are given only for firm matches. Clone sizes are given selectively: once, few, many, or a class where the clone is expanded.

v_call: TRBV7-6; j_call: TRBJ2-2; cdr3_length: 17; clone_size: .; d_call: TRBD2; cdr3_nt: TGTGCCAGCAGCCCCGGACTAGCTGGGACCAACACCGGGGAGCTGTTTTTT; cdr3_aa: CASSPGLAGTNTGELFF
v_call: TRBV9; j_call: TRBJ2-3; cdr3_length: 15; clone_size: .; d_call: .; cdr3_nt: TGTGCCAGCAGCGTAGCGGACGGGGGAGAAGATACGCAGTATTTT; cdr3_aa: CASSVADGGEDTQYF
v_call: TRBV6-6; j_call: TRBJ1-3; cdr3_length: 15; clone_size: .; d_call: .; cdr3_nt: TGTGCCAGCAGTTACTCGGGGGGCTCTGGAAACACCATATATTTT; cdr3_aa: CASSYSGGSGNTIYF
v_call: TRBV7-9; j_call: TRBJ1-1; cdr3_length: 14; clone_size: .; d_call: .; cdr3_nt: TGTGCCAGCAGCCCCAGATCAATGAACACTGAAGCTTTCTTT; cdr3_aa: CASSPRSMNTEAFF
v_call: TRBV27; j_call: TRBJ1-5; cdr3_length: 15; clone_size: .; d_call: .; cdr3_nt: TGTGCCAGCAGCAAAGATCAAGGTGGCAATCAGCCCCAGCATTTT; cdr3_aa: CASSKDQGGNQPQHF
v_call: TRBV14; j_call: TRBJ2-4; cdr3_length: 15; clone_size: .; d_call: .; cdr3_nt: TGTGCCAGCAGCCAAGACCAGGGAAGCAAAAACATTCAGTACTTC; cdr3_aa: CASSQDQGSKNIQYF
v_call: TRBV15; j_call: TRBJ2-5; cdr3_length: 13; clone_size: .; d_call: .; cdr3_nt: TGTGCCACCAGCAGCCGGACTTCAGAGACCCAGTACTTC; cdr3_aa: CATSSRTSETQYF
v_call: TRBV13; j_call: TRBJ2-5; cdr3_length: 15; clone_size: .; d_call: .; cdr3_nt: TGTGCCAGCAGCTTAGCGGCTAGTATACAAGAGACCCAGTACTTC; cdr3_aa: CASSLAASIQETQYF
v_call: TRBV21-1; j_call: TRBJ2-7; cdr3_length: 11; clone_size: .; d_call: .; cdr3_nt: TGTGCCAGCAGCAAAACAGGGGGCTCGTACTTC; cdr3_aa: CASSKTGGSYF
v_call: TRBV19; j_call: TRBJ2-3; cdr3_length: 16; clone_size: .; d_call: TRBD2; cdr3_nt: TGTGCCAGTAGTGTGCTAGCGGGGGGAACCACAGATACGCAGTATTTT; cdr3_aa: CASSVLAGGTTDTQYF
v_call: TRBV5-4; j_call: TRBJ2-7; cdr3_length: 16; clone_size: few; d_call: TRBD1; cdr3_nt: TGTGCCAGCAGCTCCTTGGGGGGACAGGGATCCTACGAGCAGTACTTC; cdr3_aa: CASSSLGGQGSYEQYF
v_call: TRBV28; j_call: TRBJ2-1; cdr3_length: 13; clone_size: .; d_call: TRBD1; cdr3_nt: TGTGCCAGCAGTCCCCCCCCAGGGGGTGAGCAGTTCTTC; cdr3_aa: CASSPPPGGEQFF
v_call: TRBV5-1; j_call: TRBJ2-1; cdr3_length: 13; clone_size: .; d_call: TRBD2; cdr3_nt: TGCGCCAGCAGCGGTACTAGCGTCAGTGAGCAGTTCTTC; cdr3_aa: CASSGTSVSEQFF
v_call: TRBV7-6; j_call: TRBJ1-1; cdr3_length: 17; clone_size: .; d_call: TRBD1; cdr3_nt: TGTGCCAGCAGCCCCCCGCCGACAGGGGATTGGAACACTGAAGCTTTCTTT; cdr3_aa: CASSPPPTGDWNTEAFF
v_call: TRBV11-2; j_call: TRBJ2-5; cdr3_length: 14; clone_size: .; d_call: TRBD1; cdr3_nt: TGTGCCAGCAGCCCCCAAACAGGGGAGGAGACCCAGTACTTC; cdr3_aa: CASSPQTGEETQYF
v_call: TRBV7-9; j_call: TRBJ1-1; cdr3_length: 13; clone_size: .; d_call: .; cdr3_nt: TGTGCCAGCAGCTCCGGGACGCCCTCCGAAGCTTTCTTT; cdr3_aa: CASSSGTPSEAFF
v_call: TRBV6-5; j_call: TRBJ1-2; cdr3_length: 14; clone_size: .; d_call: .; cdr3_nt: TGTGCCAGCAGTTACTCGAACTTTGGGGGTGGCTACACCTTC; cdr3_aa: CASSYSNFGGGYTF
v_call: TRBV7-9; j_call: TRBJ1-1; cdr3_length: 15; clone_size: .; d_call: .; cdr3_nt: TGTGCCAGCAGCTTAGGTGGGGGTCGGGACACTGAAGCTTTCTTT; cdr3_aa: CASSLGGGRDTEAFF
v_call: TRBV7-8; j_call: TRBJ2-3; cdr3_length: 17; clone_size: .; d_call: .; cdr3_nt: TGTGCCAGCAGCTCCGCGCCCGTCCTCTCTAGCACAGATACGCAGTATTTT; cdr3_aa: CASSSAPVLSSTDTQYF
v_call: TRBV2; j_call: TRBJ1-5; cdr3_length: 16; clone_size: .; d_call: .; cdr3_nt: TGTGCCAGCAGTGAACGGTGGACGTCGGGGTCCCAGCCCCAGCATTTT; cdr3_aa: CASSERWTSGSQPQHF
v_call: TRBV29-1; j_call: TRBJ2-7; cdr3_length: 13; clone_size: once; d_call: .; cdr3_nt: TGCAGCGTTGAAGGTCCGGGTCTCTACGAGCAGTACTTC; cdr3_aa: CSVEGPGLYEQYF
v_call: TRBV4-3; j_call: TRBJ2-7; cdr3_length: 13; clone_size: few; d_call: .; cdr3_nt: TGCGCCAGCAGCCAATCCGGTCAGGCCGAGCAGTACTTC; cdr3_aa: CASSQSGQAEQYF